The rows below give T cell receptor beta chains drawn from one sample of a study of cytomegalovirus exposure and HLA in healthy donors. TCRdb's copy holds only in-frame clones and misses some; the assay was immunoSEQ multiplex PCR. In the table there are roughly 120,000 clones, under 85% of which are singletons. Sequenced input: PBMCs. The receptors shown here come from a woman in her 40s in good health and CMV-seropositive. Both conserved end residues are part of each CDR3. The order of the fields is D gene, V gene, CDR3 protein. A D gene is named only where the DNA matches it firmly.

TRBD2 | TRBV11-2 | CASSRTGLAGAEQFF
- | TRBV11-2 | CASSSRPWAGGIDTQYF
TRBD1 | TRBV18 | CASSPGQVSYEQYF
- | TRBV20-1 | CSAGAVNGYTF
TRBD2 | TRBV5-5 | CASSRDPSGAQSSYNEQFF
- | TRBV7-9 | CSSSLVGGQETQYF
TRBD2 | TRBV5-1 | CASSLQGTTPTDTQYF
TRBD2 | TRBV6-6 | CASSGPKRESTDTQYF
- | TRBV7-3 | CASSPGHGELFF
TRBD1 | TRBV27 | CASSPQGPWNIQYF
- | TRBV7-8 | CASSSWTVQEVETQYF
TRBD1 | TRBV13 | CASSPRQGLPYEQYF
- | TRBV19 | CASIWTGGSNQPQHF
- | TRBV27 | CASSFREGTPYEQYF
- | TRBV13 | CASSSDPGHLSGNTIYF
- | TRBV11-2 | CASSFSEGMGGELFF
- | TRBV10-3 | CAISDPDRRNEQFF
- | TRBV27 | CASSPRGVTLYEQYF
TRBD1 | TRBV5-1 | CASSTGVNTDTQYF
- | TRBV28 | CASSFPSPASGGYTF
- | TRBV5-1 | CASSLGLETGELFF
TRBD1 | TRBV2 | CASIRDRDTGELFF
TRBD1 | TRBV28 | CASSSGTAGGYTF
- | TRBV28 | CASSYRFRGGNTIYF
- | TRBV2 | CASTLESSYNSPLHF
TRBD1 | TRBV6-1 | CASSGDRVGTEAFF
- | TRBV9 | CASSVAGTGAPGDTQYF
- | TRBV5-8 | CASTRLRNYGYTF
TRBD2 | TRBV7-3 | CASRTPGLAGASNEQFF
- | TRBV6-1 | CASSEAAGGYNEQFF
- | TRBV18 | CASSPGSQRDEQYF
- | TRBV4-1 | CASSQEPSNGNYGYTF
TRBD1 | TRBV5-1 | CASSKDRGEDEQFF
- | TRBV28 | CASSSSGAGDTQYF
- | TRBV6-1 | CASSEWRPQETQYF
- | TRBV30 | CAWSNTQVFPEAFF
- | TRBV28 | CASSLQGWGANVLTF
TRBD1 | TRBV28 | CASHQGGYGYTF
TRBD1 | TRBV6-1 | CASSEGTGGSSSYEQYF
TRBD2 | TRBV29-1 | CSVVGTSGRQETQYF
- | TRBV5-4 | CASSGGPREKLFF
- | TRBV10-2 | CASKGGGATEAFF
TRBD2 | TRBV7-9 | CASSFIYGEGETQYF
- | TRBV6-6 | CAEKSDTGELFF
- | TRBV9 | CASSVAPPDEQFF
- | TRBV20-1 | CSASTVSEQYF
- | TRBV28 | CASSTLRNEQYF
- | TRBV10-3 | CAISEFGGQYF
TRBD2 | TRBV9 | CASSSKTWGEGDEQFF
- | TRBV6-1 | CASSERGLAGGSRDTDTQYF
- | TRBV9 | CASSRSRGDYNEQFF
TRBD2 | TRBV19 | CASSILAGQETQYF
- | TRBV29-1 | CSVALVGSGETQYF
TRBD2 | TRBV6-1 | CASSEMWRENRNEQFF